The entry that follows covers one TCR beta chain sequence. Antigen unknown. The entry originates in a study of cytomegalovirus exposure and HLA in healthy donors. Whole-study findings and limits: A later analysis found that most CMV-associated TCR beta chains appeared HLA-restricted. Cytomegalovirus status was reportedly diagnosed by the classifier with high sensitivity and specificity. Earlier analysis yielded a pattern in which most TCR beta V segments were productive about 90% or about 30% of the time. It was only CMV serostatus that was available as immune exposure information.

The PCR used 60 Vbeta and 13 Jbeta primers. Data came from immunoSEQ multiplex PCR; TCRdb stores just in-frame clones and leaves some out. In all, the sample yields approximately 120,000 clones. Sequenced: PBMCs. The sequence was collected from a young man in good health and CMV-seronegative.

CDR3 amino acids: CASSLDQNADTQYF. CDR3 sequence (DNA): TGTGCCAGCAGCTTAGATCAGAACGCAGATACGCAGTATTTT. The rearrangement uses TRBV11-2 and TRBJ2-3; D is ambiguous. Germline assignment: CDR1 SGHAT and CDR2 FQNNGV. Trimming removed 0 bases at V and 4 bases at J, with 8 bases between. This CDR3 has 14 residues.